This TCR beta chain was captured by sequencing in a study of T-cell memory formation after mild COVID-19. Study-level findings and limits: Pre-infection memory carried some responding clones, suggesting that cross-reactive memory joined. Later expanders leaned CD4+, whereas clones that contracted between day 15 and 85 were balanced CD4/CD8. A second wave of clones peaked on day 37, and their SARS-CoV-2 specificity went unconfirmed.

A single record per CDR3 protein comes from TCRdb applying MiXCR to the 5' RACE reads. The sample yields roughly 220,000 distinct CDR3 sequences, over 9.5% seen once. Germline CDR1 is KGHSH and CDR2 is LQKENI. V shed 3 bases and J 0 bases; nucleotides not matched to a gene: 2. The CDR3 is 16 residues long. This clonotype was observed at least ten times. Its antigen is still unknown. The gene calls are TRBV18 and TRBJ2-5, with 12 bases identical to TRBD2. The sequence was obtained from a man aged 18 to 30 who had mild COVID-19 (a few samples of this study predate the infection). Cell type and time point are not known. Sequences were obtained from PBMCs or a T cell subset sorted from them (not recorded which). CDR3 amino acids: CASSPGLAGNQETQYF. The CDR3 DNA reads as TGTGCCAGCTCACCCGGACTAGCGGGGAACCAAGAGACCCAGTACTTC.